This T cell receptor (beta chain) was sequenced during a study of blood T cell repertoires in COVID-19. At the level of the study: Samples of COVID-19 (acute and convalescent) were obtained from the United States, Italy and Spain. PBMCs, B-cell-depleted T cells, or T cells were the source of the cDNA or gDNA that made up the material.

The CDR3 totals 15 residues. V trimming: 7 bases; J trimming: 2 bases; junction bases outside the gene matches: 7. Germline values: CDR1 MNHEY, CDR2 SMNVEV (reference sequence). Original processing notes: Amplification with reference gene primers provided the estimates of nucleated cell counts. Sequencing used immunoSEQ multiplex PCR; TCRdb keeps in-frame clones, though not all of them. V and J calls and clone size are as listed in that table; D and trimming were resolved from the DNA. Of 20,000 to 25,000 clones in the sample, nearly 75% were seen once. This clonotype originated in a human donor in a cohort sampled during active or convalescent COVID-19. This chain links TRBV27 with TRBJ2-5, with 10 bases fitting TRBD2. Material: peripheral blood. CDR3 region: CASTWASGGQETQYF. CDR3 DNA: TGTGCCAGCACTTGGGCTAGCGGGGGACAAGAGACCCAGTACTTC.